A selection of T cell receptor beta chains follows, all from one sample in a study of Ad26.COV2.S vaccination and SARS-CoV-2 variants. Sequencing was performed with immunoSEQ multiplex PCR; in TCRdb, only in-frame clones are kept and a portion is missing. This sample has about 400,000 clones, with 83% found just once. The starting material was peripheral blood, obtained in a trial of Ad26.COV2.S vaccine versus placebo. The origin of the receptors is a person aged 18-65 years who received the Ad26.COV2.S COVID-19 vaccine or a placebo. Each CDR3 is given with its conserved first and last residue. Fields, in order: V gene, D gene, J gene, clone size, CDR3 DNA, CDR3 protein. A D gene is named only where the DNA matches it firmly. Size tells how often a clone was seen (once, few, many) or the class of an expanded clone, and some rows leave it out.

TRBV7-3	TRBD2	TRBJ2-3	-	TGTGCCAGCAGCTTGGGACTAGCGGGAGGAGTAGATACGCAGTATTTT	CASSLGLAGGVDTQYF
TRBV19	TRBD1	TRBJ1-5	-	TGTGCCAGTCAGCCTGACAGGGGGAGCAATCAGCCCCAGCATTTT	CASQPDRGSNQPQHF
TRBV2	-	TRBJ1-1	-	TGTGCCAGCGGACGGACAGTGAACACTGAAGCTTTCTTT	CASGRTVNTEAFF
TRBV6-5	-	TRBJ1-6	-	TGTGCCAGCAGTTACTCCGCCCCATCCCCATATTCACCCCTCCACTTT	CASSYSAPSPYSPLHF
TRBV6-6	-	TRBJ2-1	-	TGTGCCAGCAGTATAAGCTCCTACAATGAGCAGTTCTTC	CASSISSYNEQFF
TRBV6-2/TRBV6-3	-	TRBJ2-1	-	TGTGCCAGCAGTTACTCTTGGGGGGGGCTTAACAATGAGCAGTTCTTC	CASSYSWGGLNNEQFF
TRBV4-1	-	TRBJ2-1	few	TGCGCCAGCAGCCAGATAGACATCCTCTCCTACAATGAGCAGTTCTTC	CASSQIDILSYNEQFF
TRBV19	-	TRBJ1-5	-	TGTGCCAGTAGTATTCAACAGTCGTATCAGCCCCAGCATTTT	CASSIQQSYQPQHF
TRBV7-9	-	TRBJ2-1	-	TGTGCCAGCAGCTTAATGTGGAGTGAGCAGTTCTTC	CASSLMWSEQFF
TRBV6-5	TRBD2	TRBJ2-5	-	TGTGCCAGCAGCGGACTAGCGGGAGCGGAGACCCAGTACTTC	CASSGLAGAETQYF
TRBV27	TRBD2	TRBJ2-3	-	TGTGCCAGCAGCCGCGTAGCGGGGATTTGGGCAGATACGCAGTATTTT	CASSRVAGIWADTQYF
TRBV5-1	-	TRBJ2-3	many	TGCGCCAGCAGTCGGGGGAGGTCGGGAGATACGCAGTATTTT	CASSRGRSGDTQYF
TRBV19	-	TRBJ1-1	-	TGTGCCAGTAGTACGGACCTTGGGACTGAAGCTTTCTTT	CASSTDLGTEAFF
TRBV7-6	TRBD2	TRBJ2-7	-	TGTGCCAGCAGCCCACCCGGGACTAGCGGGAGCCACGAGCAGTACTTC	CASSPPGTSGSHEQYF
TRBV19	TRBD2	TRBJ2-2	-	TGTGCCAGTAGTATTGGCGGGGGGGCAGGGGAGCTGTTTTTT	CASSIGGGAGELFF
TRBV7-6	TRBD1	TRBJ2-1	-	TGTGCCAGCAGCCCTGGACAGGGAGAGGGGGATGAGCAGTTCTTC	CASSPGQGEGDEQFF
TRBV4-3	TRBD1	TRBJ2-2	-	TGCGCCAGCAGCTTGGACAGGGGGACCGGGGAGCTGTTTTTT	CASSLDRGTGELFF
TRBV7-2	TRBD1	TRBJ1-5	-	TGTGCCAGCAGGGGACAGCAAAATCAGCCCCAGCATTTT	CASRGQQNQPQHF